These T cell receptor beta chains were read from a single sample in a study of blood T cell repertoires in COVID-19. This table comes from immunoSEQ multiplex PCR, and its TCRdb copy is limited to in-frame clones, with some not included. The sample lists over 150,000 clones; 70% to 85% were seen once. The source material was peripheral blood. These receptors all stem from a woman between 50 and 59 years old with acute or convalescent COVID-19. Both conserved end residues are part of each CDR3. D genes are given only for firm matches. Clone sizes are given selectively: once, few, many, or a class where the clone is expanded.

clone_size	d_call	v_call	j_call	cdr3_aa	cdr3_nt
NA	TRBD1	TRBV6-5	TRBJ1-2	CASSRDRGFYGYTF	TGTGCCAGCAGCCGGGACAGAGGATTCTATGGCTACACCTTC
NA	TRBD2	TRBV19	TRBJ2-2	CASSNPGGDTGELFF	TGTGCCAGTAGTAACCCGGGGGGAGACACCGGGGAGCTGTTTTTT
once	NA	TRBV5-1	TRBJ1-1	CASKVQGNTEAFF	TGCGCCAGCAAGGTTCAGGGAAACACTGAAGCTTTCTTT
NA	TRBD2	TRBV9	TRBJ2-7	CASSVGSGGPYEQYF	TGTGCCAGCAGCGTAGGAAGCGGGGGGCCCTACGAGCAGTACTTC
NA	NA	TRBV27	TRBJ2-3	CASSSTPSTDTQYF	TGTGCCAGCAGTTCCACTCCTAGCACAGATACGCAGTATTTT
NA	NA	TRBV6-5	TRBJ2-6	CASSHRVTGANVLTF	TGTGCCAGCAGCCACAGGGTTACCGGGGCCAACGTCCTGACTTTC
NA	TRBD1	TRBV19	TRBJ1-2	CASSPRTGASGYTF	TGTGCCAGTAGTCCCAGGACAGGGGCCTCCGGCTACACCTTC
NA	NA	TRBV11-2	TRBJ1-1	CASTRQQVPNTEAFF	TGTGCCAGCACCCGCCAACAAGTTCCCAACACTGAAGCTTTCTTT
NA	TRBD1	TRBV4-3	TRBJ2-1	CASSQRLYHGTVSYNEQFF	TGCGCCAGCAGCCAACGACTCTACCACGGGACAGTAAGCTACAATGAGCAGTTCTTC
NA	TRBD1	TRBV3-1/TRBV3-2	TRBJ1-2	CASSQDRTGGAHNYGYTF	TGTGCCAGCAGCCAAGATCGGACAGGGGGCGCTCATAACTATGGCTACACCTTC
few	TRBD1	TRBV28	TRBJ2-2	CASRDRSPTGELFF	TGTGCCAGCAGGGACAGGAGCCCCACCGGGGAGCTGTTTTTT
few	NA	TRBV30	TRBJ2-7	CAWSVPSSYEQYF	TGTGCCTGGAGTGTTCCTAGCTCCTACGAGCAGTACTTC
NA	TRBD1	TRBV19	TRBJ1-1	CASSPISTGVNTEAFF	TGTGCCAGTAGTCCCATCTCGACAGGGGTGAACACTGAAGCTTTCTTT
NA	NA	TRBV27	TRBJ2-7	CASSLGAVEYF	TGTGCCAGCAGTTTAGGGGCAGTGGAGTACTTC
NA	TRBD1	TRBV7-9	TRBJ1-5	CASSLAGQGDQPQHF	TGTGCCAGCAGCTTAGCGGGACAGGGTGATCAGCCCCAGCATTTT
few	TRBD1	TRBV13	TRBJ2-7	CASSPRDRGLYEQYF	TGTGCCAGCAGCCCCCGGGACAGGGGGCTTTACGAGCAGTACTTC
NA	NA	TRBV13	TRBJ2-3	CASSSLDTQYF	TGTGCCAGCAGCTCTCTGGATACGCAGTATTTT
NA	TRBD1	TRBV5-8	TRBJ1-1	CASSLGQGRAPEAFF	TGTGCCAGCAGCTTGGGACAGGGGAGAGCTCCTGAAGCTTTCTTT
NA	NA	TRBV7-2	TRBJ2-3	CASSSRFLASSTDTQYF	TGTGCCAGCAGCTCCAGATTTTTAGCTTCGAGCACAGATACGCAGTATTTT
NA	TRBD1	TRBV5-1	TRBJ2-7	CASSSGLGQGLGEQYF	TGCGCCAGCAGCTCGGGGTTGGGACAGGGGTTAGGGGAGCAGTACTTC
NA	NA	TRBV5-4	TRBJ2-3	CASSAGSTALTDTQYF	TGTGCCAGCAGCGCCGGGTCCACCGCGCTCACAGATACGCAGTATTTT
NA	NA	TRBV10-1	TRBJ2-7	CASSESIRSGTAAYEQYF	TGCGCCAGCAGTGAGTCCATACGGTCCGGGACTGCCGCCTACGAGCAGTACTTC
NA	TRBD1	TRBV19	TRBJ1-2	CASSTPGTGTYGYTF	TGTGCCAGTAGTACCCCCGGGACAGGGACCTATGGCTACACCTTC
NA	NA	TRBV19	TRBJ2-3	CASSIVAYSTDTQYF	TGTGCCAGTAGTATAGTCGCCTACAGCACAGATACGCAGTATTTT
NA	NA	TRBV28	TRBJ1-6	CASTLDSDYNSPLHF	TGTGCCAGCACTTTGGACAGTGACTATAATTCACCCCTCCACTTT
NA	NA	TRBV10-2	TRBJ1-4	CATAPAGVMIEKLFF	TGCGCCACCGCTCCAGCAGGGGTTATGATTGAAAAACTGTTTTTT
once	NA	TRBV15	TRBJ1-2	CATNRDRRFGYTF	TGTGCCACCAACCGAGACCGGCGGTTTGGCTACACCTTC
NA	TRBD1	TRBV5-4	TRBJ1-2	CASSFWTGDGYTF	TGTGCCAGCAGCTTTTGGACAGGGGATGGCTACACCTTC
NA	TRBD1	TRBV9	TRBJ1-4	CASSSGTGGEKLFF	TGTGCCAGCAGCTCGGGGACAGGGGGTGAAAAACTGTTTTTT
NA	NA	TRBV4-2	TRBJ2-7	CASSQDTREQYF	TGTGCCAGCAGCCAGGATACGAGGGAGCAGTACTTC
NA	NA	TRBV5-6	TRBJ2-7	CASSLPGFSYEQYF	TGTGCCAGCAGCCTGCCCGGGTTTTCATACGAGCAGTACTTC
few	TRBD1	TRBV3-1/TRBV3-2	TRBJ1-1	CASSPRTGNTEAFF	TGTGCCAGCAGCCCTCGGACAGGGAACACTGAAGCTTTCTTT
NA	NA	TRBV12-3/TRBV12-4	TRBJ2-1	CASSLMGRNEQFF	TGTGCCAGCAGTTTAATGGGGAGGAATGAGCAGTTCTTC
NA	TRBD2	TRBV6-5	TRBJ2-7	CASSYLFRGGGEQYF	TGTGCCAGCAGTTATCTCTTCCGGGGCGGGGGGGAGCAGTACTTC
NA	NA	TRBV7-2	TRBJ1-1	CASTQRGGDEAFF	TGTGCCAGCACCCAGCGGGGCGGGGATGAAGCTTTCTTT
NA	TRBD1	TRBV5-6	TRBJ2-2	CASSLGRGQGRGELFF	TGTGCCAGCAGCTTGGGCCGCGGACAGGGGCGGGGGGAGCTGTTTTTT
NA	TRBD2	TRBV2	TRBJ2-3	CASTEGTSWVTDTQYF	TGTGCCAGCACGGAGGGGACTAGCTGGGTAACAGATACGCAGTATTTT
NA	TRBD1	TRBV30	TRBJ2-7	CAWSRDRVSYEQYF	TGTGCCTGGAGTAGGGACAGGGTCTCCTACGAGCAGTACTTC
few	NA	TRBV10-3	TRBJ1-1	CAIKARGGEDTEAFF	TGTGCCATCAAGGCCAGGGGTGGGGAAGACACTGAAGCTTTCTTT
NA	NA	TRBV5-5	TRBJ2-2	CASRSGLGNSGELFF	TGTGCCAGCAGATCGGGACTTGGGAACTCCGGGGAGCTGTTTTTT
medium-sized	NA	TRBV4-1	TRBJ2-2	CASSQEIPGFVDTGELFF	TGCGCCAGCAGCCAAGAGATTCCGGGGTTCGTGGACACCGGGGAGCTGTTTTTT
NA	NA	TRBV18	TRBJ1-1	CASSPYGQSNTEAFF	TGTGCCAGCTCACCATACGGACAGTCGAACACTGAAGCTTTCTTT
NA	NA	TRBV7-2	TRBJ1-5	CASSLLGPGPQHF	TGTGCCAGCAGCTTACTAGGCCCGGGGCCCCAGCATTTT
NA	NA	TRBV5-4	TRBJ2-4	CASSLVAGIAKNIQYF	TGTGCCAGCAGCTTGGTTGCAGGGATAGCCAAAAACATTCAGTACTTC
NA	NA	TRBV10-3	TRBJ2-7	CASRTVVSYEQYF	TGTGCCAGCCGGACAGTTGTGTCCTACGAGCAGTACTTC
NA	TRBD1	TRBV6-5	TRBJ2-7	CASRRQGSSEQYF	TGTGCCAGCAGAAGACAGGGGTCCAGCGAGCAGTACTTC
NA	NA	TRBV2	TRBJ2-1	CASSVTIYNEQFF	TGTGCCAGCAGTGTGACTATCTACAATGAGCAGTTCTTC
NA	NA	TRBV14	TRBJ2-1	CASSQGSVWSYNEQFF	TGTGCCAGCAGCCAGGGCTCGGTATGGTCCTACAATGAGCAGTTCTTC
once	NA	TRBV5-1	TRBJ1-2	CASSAEYGYTF	TGCGCCAGCAGCGCTGAGTATGGCTACACCTTC
NA	NA	TRBV5-4	TRBJ2-7	CASSLGGRERYEQYF	TGTGCCAGCAGCTTGGGTGGCAGGGAACGCTACGAGCAGTACTTC
NA	TRBD1	TRBV4-2	TRBJ1-4	CASSGQGAQGEKLFF	TGTGCCAGCAGCGGGCAGGGGGCGCAAGGAGAAAAACTGTTTTTT
NA	NA	TRBV6-5	TRBJ2-7	CASGLDLKHEQYF	TGTGCCAGCGGCCTTGACTTGAAACACGAGCAGTACTTC
NA	NA	TRBV4-1	TRBJ1-2	CASSQFEGVGYGYTF	TGCGCCAGCAGCCAATTTGAGGGTGTGGGGTATGGCTACACCTTC
NA	TRBD2	TRBV28	TRBJ2-7	CASTTRGDPLGSEQYF	TGTGCCAGCACCACCCGGGGGGACCCCCTTGGGAGCGAGCAGTACTTC
NA	NA	TRBV28	TRBJ1-1	CASTPRPSTEAFF	TGTGCCAGCACCCCTAGGCCGAGCACTGAAGCTTTCTTT